This TCR beta chain is from a study of CD8+ T cells in alopecia areata (dated by TCRdb to 2016 to 2019). About the full investigation: The treated patients took part in an open-label pilot trial in which moderate-to-severe alopecia areata was treated with oral tofacitinib at 5 to 10 mg twice daily. Tofacitinib was given for 6 to 18 months, followed by 6 months of follow-up off drug to assess delayed response and recurrence. In treated patients, disease severity was measured using the SALT score, which gives the percentage of scalp surface area affected. High-throughput TCRbeta sequencing was used to examine T cell clonal expansion in alopecia areata in both the C3H/HeJ mouse model and human patients. On the human side, TCRbeta sequencing was run on scalp tissue and on sorted CD4+ and CD8+ peripheral blood T cells from healthy controls and from alopecia areata patients with either patchy or totalis/universalis disease. Tofacitinib-treated patients had biopsies at baseline and at 4 and 24 weeks of treatment, with a later scalp biopsy in several patients. Clonality in the scalp was compared among normal scalp (n=4), patchy alopecia areata scalp (n=8), and alopecia totalis/universalis scalp (n=8). The RNA source kit depended on sample type: the PAXgene miRNA kit for fixed scalp, the miRNeasy kit for PBMCs, and the RNeasy kit for mouse skin. TCRbeta CDR3 regions were amplified by immunoSEQ multiplex PCR using 35 Vbeta forward and 13 Jbeta reverse primers.

The library was produced with the immunoSEQ multiplex PCR assay. RNA was extracted from all samples and reverse transcribed into cDNA, which served as template for TCR sequencing. SuperScript III was used for first-strand cDNA synthesis, primed with a 2:1 mix of oligo-dT and random hexamers. A synthetic immune receptor repertoire was used to assess amplification bias, and residual bias was removed computationally. The paper's processing steps were these. Raw reads were preprocessed to remove errors, and CDR3 was defined according to IMGT conventions as the region from the conserved cysteine to phenylalanine. Clonality was computed by normalizing Shannon entropy by log2 of the number of productive unique TCRs and subtracting the result from 1. Whether each scalp clone was CD4 or CD8 was inferred by checking scalp TCRbeta sequences against the CD4 and CD8 repertoires from sorted blood. TCRdb limited this immuneACCESS table to in-frame rearrangements with V and J called. A share of clones is missing; checked studies link under half to unresolved V genes, and the rest is unexplained. That table supplies the V and J calls and clone size; D and trimming were determined from the DNA. The sample has roughly 190,000 clones on record, 60% of them singletons. The ten largest account for 1% of the sample.

The paper as a whole reports these results and caveats: Many expanded lesional clones persisted in scalp and blood during tofacitinib treatment, which may partly explain relapse after stopping treatment. Because the treated cohort was small and had only one nonresponder, larger studies are needed to examine links between baseline CD8+ expansion and response. Compared with normal scalp, lesional scalp had higher clonality and more expanded CD8+ clones, particularly in alopecia totalis/universalis, a pattern that suggests antigenic drive. TCR sequences shared between patients were less clear than in mice, possibly partly because of HLA diversity in the patient population. Unlike mouse skin, which is dominated by gammadelta T cells, normal human skin has resident alphabeta T cells that are also sequenced, and this complicates analysis of the scalp TCR repertoire. Tofacitinib significantly lowered scalp clonality and the number of expanded CD8+ clones among the top 100 scalp clones.

The CDR3 starts with the cysteine, ends with the phenylalanine, and has 15 residues. Of all the DNA, just the CDR3 is kept, 45 bases in frame from base 1. Looking up the germline V gene yields CDR1 SGDLS and CDR2 YYNGEE. V ends up 4 bases short and J 7 bases short, with an unmatched junction base count of 8. In the paper's terms, the time point label means: 24 weeks on oral tofacitinib. The sample's treatment or condition label, decoded: oral pan-JAK inhibitor, 5-10 mg twice daily. Lesional scalp punch biopsies and peripheral blood were obtained from alopecia areata patients. PBMCs were separated by density centrifugation and stained for CD3, CD4 and CD8, after which CD4+ and CD8+ T cells were sorted on a FACSAria. To note about this clone: This receptor's antigen is unknown. One base away there is no much larger clone; base qualities are not given.

The rearrangement joined TRBV9 to TRBJ1-2, with 12 middle bases fitting TRBD1. This receptor was identified in a human donor with alopecia areata. This specimen consisted of CD4+ T cells sorted from blood, obtained at week 24, from a patient treated with tofacitinib. The DNA is as follows: TGTGCCAGCAGCACAACCGGGACAGGGGGCGTTGGCTACACCTTC. Its amino acids are CASSTTGTGGVGYTF.